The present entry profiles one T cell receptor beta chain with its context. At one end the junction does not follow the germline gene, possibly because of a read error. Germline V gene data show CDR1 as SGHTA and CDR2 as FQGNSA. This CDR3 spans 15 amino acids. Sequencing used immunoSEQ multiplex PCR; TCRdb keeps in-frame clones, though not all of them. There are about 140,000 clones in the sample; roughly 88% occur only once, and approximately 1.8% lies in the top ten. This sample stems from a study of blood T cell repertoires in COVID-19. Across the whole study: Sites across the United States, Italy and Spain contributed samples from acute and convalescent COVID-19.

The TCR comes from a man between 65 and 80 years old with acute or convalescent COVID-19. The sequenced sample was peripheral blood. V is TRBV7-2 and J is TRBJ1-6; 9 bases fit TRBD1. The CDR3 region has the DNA TGTGCCAGCACCTTACAGGGGGCGCGGGATTCACCCCTCCACTTT. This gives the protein CASTLQGARDSPLHF.